This T cell receptor beta chain was sequenced for a study of blood T cell repertoires in COVID-19. Profiled with immunoSEQ multiplex PCR; TCRdb holds only in-frame clones, not every one. The sample records approximately 250,000 clones, 65% to 90% being singletons. Trimming cost V 4 bases and J 4 bases; bases outside gene matches: 9. The CDR3 has 16 amino acids. The germline gives CDR1 SGHRS, CDR2 YFSETQ. Sequences were obtained from peripheral blood. The chain is built from TRBV5-1 and TRBJ2-1, with 9 bases that match TRBD2. This receptor was taken from a woman aged 45-59 years with acute or convalescent COVID-19. CDR3 nucleotide sequence: TGCGCCAGCAGCCGGTTGGCGGGGGGGTCATACAATGAGCAGTTCTTC. Its protein product is CASSRLAGGSYNEQFF.